Below, one T cell receptor beta chain is given with its context. Its target is unknown. This sample was included in a study of beta chain features in type 1 diabetes. Study-level background: Sorted cells examined across all samples numbered around 100 million.

Overall study results and limits: In type 1 diabetes patients, VDJ junctions had fewer insertions; deletions at these junctions were more frequent. A moderate, significant TCRB CDR3 shortening appeared in type 1 diabetes across four CD4+ subsets.

Expressed TCRB transcripts were sequenced, since all the RNA that had been isolated was reverse transcribed. This table comes from immunoSEQ multiplex PCR, and its TCRdb copy is limited to in-frame clones, with some not included. The sample has 200,000 to 250,000 clones, around 14% seen once. Sorted populations all had greater than 95% purity. Material for sequencing was naive CD4+ T cells from blood. The clonotype comes from a man aged 30 to 39 with type 1 diabetes.

CDR3 DNA: TGTGCCAGCAGTGAAGTAGCGGGAGGGCCAGGGGAGACCCAGTACTTC. This translates into CASSEVAGGPGETQYF. The chain has TRBV2 and TRBJ2-5; 11 nucleotides align to TRBD2. The CDR3 consists of 16 residues. V dropped 1 base and J dropped 5; count of bases not matched to a gene: 6. The germline V gene encodes CDR1 SNHLY and CDR2 FYNNEI. Full variable domain (outside the CDR3, taken from reference TRBV2 and TRBJ2-5): EPEVTQTPSHQVTQMGQEVILRCVPISNHLYFYWYRQILGQKVEFLVSFYNNEISEKSEIFDDQFSVERPDGSNFTLKIRSTKLEDSAMYFCASSEVAGGPGETQYFGPGTRLLVL.